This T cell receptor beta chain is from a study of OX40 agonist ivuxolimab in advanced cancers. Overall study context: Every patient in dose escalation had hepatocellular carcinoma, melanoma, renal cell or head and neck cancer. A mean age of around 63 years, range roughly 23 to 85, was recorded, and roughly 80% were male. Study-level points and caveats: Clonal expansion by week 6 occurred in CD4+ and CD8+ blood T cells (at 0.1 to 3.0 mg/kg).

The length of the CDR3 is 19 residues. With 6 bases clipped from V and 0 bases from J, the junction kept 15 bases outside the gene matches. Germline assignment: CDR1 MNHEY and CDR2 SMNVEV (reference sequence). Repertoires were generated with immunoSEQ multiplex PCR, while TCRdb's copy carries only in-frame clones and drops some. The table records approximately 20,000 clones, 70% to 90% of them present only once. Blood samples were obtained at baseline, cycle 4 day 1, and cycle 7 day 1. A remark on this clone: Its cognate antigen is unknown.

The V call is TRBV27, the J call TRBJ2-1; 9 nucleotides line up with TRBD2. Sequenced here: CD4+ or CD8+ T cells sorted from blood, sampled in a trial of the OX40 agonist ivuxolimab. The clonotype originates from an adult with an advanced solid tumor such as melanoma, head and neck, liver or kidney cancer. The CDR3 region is CASRSPGLAWGSSYNEQFF. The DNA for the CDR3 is TGTGCCAGCAGATCGCCGGGACTAGCCTGGGGAAGCTCCTACAATGAGCAGTTCTTC.